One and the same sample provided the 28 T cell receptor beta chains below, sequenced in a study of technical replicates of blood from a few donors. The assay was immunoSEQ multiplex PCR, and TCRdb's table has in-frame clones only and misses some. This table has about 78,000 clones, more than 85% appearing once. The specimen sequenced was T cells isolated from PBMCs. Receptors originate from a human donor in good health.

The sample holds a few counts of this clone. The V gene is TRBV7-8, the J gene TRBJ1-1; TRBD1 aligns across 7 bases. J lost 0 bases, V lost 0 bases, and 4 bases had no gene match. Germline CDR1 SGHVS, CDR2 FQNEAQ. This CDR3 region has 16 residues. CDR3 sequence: CASSLANRGMNTEAFF. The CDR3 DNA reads TGTGCCAGCAGCTTAGCTAACAGGGGCATGAACACTGAAGCTTTCTTT.

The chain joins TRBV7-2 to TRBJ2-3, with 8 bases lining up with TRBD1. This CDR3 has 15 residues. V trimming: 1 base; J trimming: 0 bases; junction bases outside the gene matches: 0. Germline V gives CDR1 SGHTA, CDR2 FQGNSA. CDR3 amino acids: CASSLGTGSTDTQYF. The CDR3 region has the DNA TGTGCCAGCAGCTTAGGGACAGGGAGCACAGATACGCAGTATTTT.

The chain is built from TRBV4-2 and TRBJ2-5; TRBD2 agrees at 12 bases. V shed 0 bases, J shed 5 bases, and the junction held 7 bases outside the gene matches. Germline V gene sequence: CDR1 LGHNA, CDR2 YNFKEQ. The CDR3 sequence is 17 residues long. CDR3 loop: CASSQEATSGSGETQYF. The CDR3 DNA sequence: TGTGCCAGCAGCCAAGAAGCGACTAGCGGGAGTGGGGAGACCCAGTACTTC.

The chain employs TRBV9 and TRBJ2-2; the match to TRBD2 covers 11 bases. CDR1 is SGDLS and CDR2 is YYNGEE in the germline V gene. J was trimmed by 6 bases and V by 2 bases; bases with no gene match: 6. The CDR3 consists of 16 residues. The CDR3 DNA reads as TGTGCCAGCAGCGTCACTAGCGGGAGTGGCCCCGGGGAGCTGTTTTTT. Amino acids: CASSVTSGSGPGELFF.

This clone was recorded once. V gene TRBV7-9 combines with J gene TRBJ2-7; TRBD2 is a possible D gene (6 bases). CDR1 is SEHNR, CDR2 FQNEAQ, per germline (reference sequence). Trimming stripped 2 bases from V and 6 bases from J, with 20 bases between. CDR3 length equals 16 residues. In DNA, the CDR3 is TGTGCCAGCAGCTTACTGGTGTGGGGGGAGAAGGGCGAGCAGTACTTC. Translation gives CASSLLVWGEKGEQYF.

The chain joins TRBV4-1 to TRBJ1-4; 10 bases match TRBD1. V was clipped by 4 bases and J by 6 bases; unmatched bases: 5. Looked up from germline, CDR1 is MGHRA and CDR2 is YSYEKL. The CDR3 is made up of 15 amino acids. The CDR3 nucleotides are TGCGCCAGCAGCCGGTCCGGGACAGGGGATGAAAAACTGTTTTTT. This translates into CASSRSGTGDEKLFF.

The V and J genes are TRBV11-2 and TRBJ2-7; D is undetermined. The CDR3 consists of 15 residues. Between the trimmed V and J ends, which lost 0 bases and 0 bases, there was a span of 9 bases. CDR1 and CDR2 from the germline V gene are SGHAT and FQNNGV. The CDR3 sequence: CASSLEGLNSYEQYF. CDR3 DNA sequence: TGTGCCAGCAGCTTAGAGGGCCTAAACTCCTACGAGCAGTACTTC.

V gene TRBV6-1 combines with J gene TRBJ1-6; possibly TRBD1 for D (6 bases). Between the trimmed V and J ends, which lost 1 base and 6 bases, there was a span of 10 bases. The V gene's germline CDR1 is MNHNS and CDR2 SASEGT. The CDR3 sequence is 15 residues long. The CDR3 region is CASSEGWTVNSPLHF. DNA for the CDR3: TGTGCCAGCAGTGAAGGGTGGACAGTTAATTCACCCCTCCACTTT.

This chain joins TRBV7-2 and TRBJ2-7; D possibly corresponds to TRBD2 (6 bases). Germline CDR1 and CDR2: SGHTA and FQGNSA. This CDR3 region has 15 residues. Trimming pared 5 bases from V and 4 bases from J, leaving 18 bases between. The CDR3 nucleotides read TGTGCCAGCAGCCCTCGGGGCGGGACTCCTTACGAGCAGTACTTC. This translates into CASSPRGGTPYEQYF.

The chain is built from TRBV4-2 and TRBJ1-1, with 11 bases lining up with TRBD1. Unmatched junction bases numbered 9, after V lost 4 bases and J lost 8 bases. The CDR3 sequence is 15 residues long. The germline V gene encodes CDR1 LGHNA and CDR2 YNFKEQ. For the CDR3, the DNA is TGTGCCAGCAGCCCCGGAGGACAGGGGGCTTGGGAAGCTTTCTTT. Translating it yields CASSPGGQGAWEAFF.

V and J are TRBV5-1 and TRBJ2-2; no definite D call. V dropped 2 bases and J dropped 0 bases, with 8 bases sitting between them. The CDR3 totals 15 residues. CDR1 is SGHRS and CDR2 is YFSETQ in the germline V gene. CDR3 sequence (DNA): TGCGCCAGCAGCTTCTCAGACTCGAACACCGGGGAGCTGTTTTTT. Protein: CASSFSDSNTGELFF. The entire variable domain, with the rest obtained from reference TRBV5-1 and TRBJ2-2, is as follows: KAGVTQTPRYLIKTRGQQVTLSCSPISGHRSVSWYQQTPGQGLQFLFEYFSETQRNKGNFPGRFSGRQFSNSRSEMNVSTLELGDSALYLCASSFSDSNTGELFFGEGSRLTVL.

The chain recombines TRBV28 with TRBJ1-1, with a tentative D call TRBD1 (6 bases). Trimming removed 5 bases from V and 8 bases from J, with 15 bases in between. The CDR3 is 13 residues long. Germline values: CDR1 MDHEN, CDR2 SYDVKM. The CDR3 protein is CASSGGRALEAFF. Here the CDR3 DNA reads TGTGCCAGCAGTGGGGGCAGGGCCCTGGAAGCTTTCTTT.

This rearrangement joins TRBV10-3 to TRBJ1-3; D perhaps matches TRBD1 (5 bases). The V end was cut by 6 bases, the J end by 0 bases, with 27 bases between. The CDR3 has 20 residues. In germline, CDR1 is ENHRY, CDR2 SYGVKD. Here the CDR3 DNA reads TGTGCCATCAGGAGCCGGTCGACAGCCGATACAAACTCCTCTGGAAACACCATATATTTT. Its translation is CAIRSRSTADTNSSGNTIYF.

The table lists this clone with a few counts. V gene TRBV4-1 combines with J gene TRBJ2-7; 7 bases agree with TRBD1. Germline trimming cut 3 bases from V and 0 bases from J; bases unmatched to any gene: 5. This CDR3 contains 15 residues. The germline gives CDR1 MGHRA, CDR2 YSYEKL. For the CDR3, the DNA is TGCGCCAGCAGCCATTACCGGGACAGCTCCTACGAGCAGTACTTC. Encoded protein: CASSHYRDSSYEQYF.

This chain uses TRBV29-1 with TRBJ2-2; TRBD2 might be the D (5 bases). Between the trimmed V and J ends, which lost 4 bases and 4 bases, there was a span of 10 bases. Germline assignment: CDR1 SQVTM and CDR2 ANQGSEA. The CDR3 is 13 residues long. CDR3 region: CSVARVATGELFF. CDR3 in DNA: TGCAGCGTTGCGCGGGTGGCCACCGGGGAGCTGTTTTTT.

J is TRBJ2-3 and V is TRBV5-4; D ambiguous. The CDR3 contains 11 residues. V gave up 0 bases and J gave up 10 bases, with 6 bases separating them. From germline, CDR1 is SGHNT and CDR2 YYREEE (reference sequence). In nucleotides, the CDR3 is TGTGCCAGCAGCTTGGCGTTTGCGCAGTATTTT. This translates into CASSLAFAQYF.

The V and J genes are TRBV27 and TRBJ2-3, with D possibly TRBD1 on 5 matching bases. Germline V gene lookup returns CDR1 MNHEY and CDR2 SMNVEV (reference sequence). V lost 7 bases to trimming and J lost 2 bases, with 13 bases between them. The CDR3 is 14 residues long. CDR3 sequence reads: CASTPTGPTDTQYF. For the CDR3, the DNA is TGTGCCAGCACTCCAACAGGCCCCACAGATACGCAGTATTTT.

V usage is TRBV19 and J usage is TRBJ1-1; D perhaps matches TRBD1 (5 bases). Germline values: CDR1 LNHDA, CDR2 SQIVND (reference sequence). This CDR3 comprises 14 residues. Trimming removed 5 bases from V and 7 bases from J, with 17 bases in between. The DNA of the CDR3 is TGTGCCAGTAGTGGTTTCAGTAAGACAGATGAAGCTTTCTTT. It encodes CASSGFSKTDEAFF.

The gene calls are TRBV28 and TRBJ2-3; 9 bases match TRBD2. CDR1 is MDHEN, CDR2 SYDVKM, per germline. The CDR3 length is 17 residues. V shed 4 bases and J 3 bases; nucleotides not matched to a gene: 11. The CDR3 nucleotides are TGTGCCAGCAGTTCCCTTTATGCGGGAGGGCGAACAGATACGCAGTATTTT. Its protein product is CASSSLYAGGRTDTQYF.

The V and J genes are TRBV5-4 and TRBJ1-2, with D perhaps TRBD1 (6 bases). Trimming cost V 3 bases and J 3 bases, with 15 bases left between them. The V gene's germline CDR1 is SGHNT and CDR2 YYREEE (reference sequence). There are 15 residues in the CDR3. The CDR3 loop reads CASSSGQGLDYGYTF. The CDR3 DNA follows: TGTGCCAGCAGCTCGGGGCAGGGGCTTGACTATGGCTACACCTTC.

The CDR3: CASSLPVQGLGAFF. For the CDR3, the DNA is TGTGCCAGCAGCTTACCCGTACAGGGACTAGGAGCTTTCTTT. The V call is TRBV7-9, the J call TRBJ1-1; maybe TRBD1 (6 bases). The CDR3 contains 14 residues. Looked up from germline, CDR1 is SEHNR and CDR2 is FQNEAQ (reference sequence). The V gene lost 2 bases and the J gene lost 10 bases, with 17 bases spanning the gap.

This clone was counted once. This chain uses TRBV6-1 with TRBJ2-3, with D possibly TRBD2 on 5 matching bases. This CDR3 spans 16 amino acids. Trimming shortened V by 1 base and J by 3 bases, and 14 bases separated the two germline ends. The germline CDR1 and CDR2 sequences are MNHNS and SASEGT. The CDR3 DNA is TGTGCCAGCAGTGAAGGAGCGGCACGGTTAACAGATACGCAGTATTTT. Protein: CASSEGAARLTDTQYF.

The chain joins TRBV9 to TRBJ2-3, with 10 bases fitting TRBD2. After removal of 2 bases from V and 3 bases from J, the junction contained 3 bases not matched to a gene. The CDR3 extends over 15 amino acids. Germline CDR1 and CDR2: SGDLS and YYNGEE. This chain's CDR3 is CASSVTSGFTDTQYF. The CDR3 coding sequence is TGTGCCAGCAGCGTGACTAGCGGGTTTACAGATACGCAGTATTTT.

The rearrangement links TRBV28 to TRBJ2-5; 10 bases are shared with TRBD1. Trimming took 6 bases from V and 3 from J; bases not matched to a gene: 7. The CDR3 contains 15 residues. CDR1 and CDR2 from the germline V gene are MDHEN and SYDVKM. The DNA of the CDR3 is TGTGCCAGCAGCCCTCCCGGGACAGGGGAAGAGACCCAGTACTTC. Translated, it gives CASSPPGTGEETQYF.

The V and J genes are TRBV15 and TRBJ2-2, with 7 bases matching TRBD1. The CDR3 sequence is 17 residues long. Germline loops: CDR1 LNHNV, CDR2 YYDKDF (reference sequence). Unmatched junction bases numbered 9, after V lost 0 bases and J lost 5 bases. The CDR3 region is CATSRESRAGGTGELFF. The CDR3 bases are TGTGCCACCAGCAGAGAATCTCGGGCAGGGGGAACCGGGGAGCTGTTTTTT.

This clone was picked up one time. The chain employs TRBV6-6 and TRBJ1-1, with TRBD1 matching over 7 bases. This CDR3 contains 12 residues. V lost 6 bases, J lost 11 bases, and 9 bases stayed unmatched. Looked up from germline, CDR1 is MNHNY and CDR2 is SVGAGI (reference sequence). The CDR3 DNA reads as TGTGCCAGCAGACCCGGACAGGCTATGGCTTTCTTT. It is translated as CASRPGQAMAFF.

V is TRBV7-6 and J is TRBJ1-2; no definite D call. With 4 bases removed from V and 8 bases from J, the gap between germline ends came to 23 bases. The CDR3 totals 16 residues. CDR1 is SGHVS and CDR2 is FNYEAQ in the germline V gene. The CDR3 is CASSSYLGRSGAGYTF. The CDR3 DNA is TGTGCCAGCAGCTCCTATCTTGGCAGGAGCGGAGCGGGCTACACCTTC.

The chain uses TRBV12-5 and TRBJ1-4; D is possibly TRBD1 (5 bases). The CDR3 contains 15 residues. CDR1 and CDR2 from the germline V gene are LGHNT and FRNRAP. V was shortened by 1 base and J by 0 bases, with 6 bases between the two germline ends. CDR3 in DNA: TGTGCTAGTGGTTTGGGACAGTCAACTAATGAAAAACTGTTTTTT. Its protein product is CASGLGQSTNEKLFF.